A few counts support the clone carrying this T cell receptor beta chain. The antigen is undetermined. Every donor had blood drawn once into heparin, around 100 mL on average. Staining for CD45RO/CCR7/CD25/CD127/CD95/CD27 allowed sorting of CD4+ naive, central memory, regulatory and stem cell-like memory cells. Purity exceeded 95% in all sorted populations. Trimming removed 7 bases from V and 0 bases from J, with 15 bases in between. The CDR3 has 15 residues. Germline assignment: CDR1 LNHDA and CDR2 SQIVND (reference sequence). The data originate from a study of beta chain features in type 1 diabetes. Reverse transcription of all isolated RNA meant that expressed TCRB transcripts were sequenced. Profiled with immunoSEQ multiplex PCR; TCRdb holds only in-frame clones, not every one. Among 860,000 or so clones listed, about 17% were seen once. Findings and limits, study-wide: It was not settled here whether HLA type affects TCRB rearrangement.

The clonotype was recovered from a woman in her late teens or twenties in good health. The V gene is TRBV19, the J gene TRBJ1-2; TRBD1 might be the D (5 bases). Sequenced sample: naive CD4+ T cells from blood. CDR3 sequence (DNA): TGTGCCAGTACCAAGCAGGGCAGCGCTAACTATGGCTACACCTTC. Residues: CASTKQGSANYGYTF.